The 12 T cell receptor beta chains below all came from one sample that was sequenced in a study of shared clonotypes between healthy human individuals. TCRdb's table, derived via immunoSEQ multiplex PCR, lists solely in-frame clones and lacks some. The sample has roughly 1.4 million clones; just under 99% are singletons. Source material: naive CD4+ T cells sorted from blood. Subset denoted: CD45RA+ positively selected. The receptor set was obtained from a man aged 25-45 years in good health.

The V call is TRBV5-4, the J call TRBJ2-3; TRBD1 aligns across 7 bases. Germline V gives CDR1 SGHNT, CDR2 YYREEE (reference sequence). V was clipped by 2 bases and J by 6 bases; unmatched bases: 9. This CDR3 region has 15 residues. The CDR3 loop is CASSLPGQSPDTQYF. CDR3 nucleotide sequence: TGTGCCAGCAGCTTACCGGGACAGTCGCCGGATACGCAGTATTTT.

V and J are TRBV10-3 and TRBJ1-2; no clear D gene. Germline-derived CDR1 and CDR2 are ENHRY and SYGVKD. The V gene lost 0 bases and the J gene lost 8 bases, with 19 bases spanning the gap. CDR3 size: 16 residues. In DNA form, the CDR3 reads TGTGCCATCAGTGAGTCGGTAGGGCCGCCCTACTTAGGCTACACCTTC. It specifies CAISESVGPPYLGYTF.

This chain links TRBV19 with TRBJ2-2; D remains unclear. Germline CDR1 is LNHDA and CDR2 is SQIVND (reference sequence). The CDR3 sequence is 14 residues long. V lost 7 bases to trimming and J lost 0 bases, with 9 bases between them. As DNA, the CDR3 is TGTGCCAGTAACTCATACCCGAACACCGGGGAGCTGTTTTTT. It is translated as CASNSYPNTGELFF.

The chain recombines TRBV7-8 with TRBJ2-7; 7 bases agree with TRBD2. Germline CDR1 SGHVS, CDR2 FQNEAQ. V lost 0 bases to trimming and J lost 5 bases; unmatched junction nucleotides: 10. CDR3 length: 16 amino acids. The CDR3 loop is CASSLAGGTRGNEQYF. The CDR3 region has the DNA TGTGCCAGCAGCTTAGCGGGAGGGACCCGCGGCAACGAGCAGTACTTC.

This chain connects TRBV4-3 to TRBJ2-6; D is perhaps TRBD1 (5 bases). The CDR3 runs to 18 residues. The germline V and J ends were trimmed by 2 bases and 1 base, with 15 bases remaining between them. The germline CDR1 and CDR2 sequences are LGHNA and YSLEER. The CDR3 bases are TGCGCCAGCAGCCAACTTATCCCGACAGCTTCTGGGGCCAACGTCCTGACTTTC. Translated: CASSQLIPTASGANVLTF.

CDR3 sequence reads: CASSPSTSGANVLTF. In DNA form, the CDR3 reads TGTGCCAGCAGCCCGAGCACCTCTGGGGCCAACGTCCTGACTTTC. The rearrangement joins TRBV11-3 to TRBJ2-6; D unresolved. The V and J ends lost 5 bases and 0 bases respectively, with 8 bases between them. The CDR3 is made up of 15 amino acids. Germline CDR1 is SGHNT and CDR2 is YENEEA. The variable domain in full, with the rest retrieved from reference TRBV11-3 and TRBJ2-6, is EAGVVQSPRYKIIEKKQPVAFWCNPISGHNTLYWYLQNLGQGPELLIRYENEEAVDDSQLPKDRFSAERLKGVDSTLKIQPAELGDSAVYLCASSPSTSGANVLTFGAGSRLTVL.

The V gene is TRBV28, the J gene TRBJ1-2, with D perhaps matching TRBD1 (6 bases). CDR3 size: 15 residues. Per germline, CDR1 MDHEN and CDR2 SYDVKM. V gave up 3 bases and J gave up 8 bases, with 19 bases separating them. In DNA form, the CDR3 reads TGTGCCAGCAGTTTCCTGGACGGCATAACAGGGGGCTACACCTTC. Translated: CASSFLDGITGGYTF.

The chain employs TRBV5-5 and TRBJ1-2; D is uncertain. V was trimmed by 4 bases and J by 2 bases, leaving 12 bases between them. Germline loops: CDR1 SGHKS, CDR2 YYEKEE (reference sequence). The CDR3 is 14 residues long. CDR3 in DNA: TGTGCCAGCAGCGTCCGGGATCCAAACTATGGCTACACCTTC. This translates into CASSVRDPNYGYTF.

The rearrangement links TRBV7-2 to TRBJ2-5; 8 bases agree with TRBD2. The V and J ends lost 5 bases and 5 bases, in that order; junction bases with no gene match: 4. There are 13 residues in the CDR3. Germline loops: CDR1 SGHTA, CDR2 FQGNSA. The CDR3 DNA reads TGTGCCAGCAGCAGGAGCGGGAGTGAGACCCAGTACTTC. Residues: CASSRSGSETQYF.

V gene TRBV29-1 combines with J gene TRBJ1-1, with no clear D. Germline V CDR1 and CDR2: SQVTM, ANQGSEA. V lost 5 bases, J lost 0 bases, and 13 bases lay in between. The CDR3 contains 14 residues. The CDR3 here is CSVLGRKLNTEAFF. CDR3 coding DNA: TGCAGCGTTCTAGGGAGGAAACTGAACACTGAAGCTTTCTTT.

The rearrangement joins TRBV4-2 to TRBJ2-5; 11 bases agree with TRBD1. The trim removed 5 bases at V and 5 bases at J, leaving 7 bases unmatched. CDR1 is LGHNA, CDR2 YNFKEQ, per germline. There are 15 residues in the CDR3. The CDR3 is CASSDTGQGEETQYF. CDR3 sequence (DNA): TGTGCCAGCAGCGACACGGGACAGGGGGAGGAGACCCAGTACTTC.

As for this clone: The sample has other DNA sequences that encode this CDR3 too. This chain uses TRBV6-5 with TRBJ2-1; either TRBD1 or TRBD2 may supply D (5 bases each). Trimming stripped 2 bases from V and 6 bases from J, with 5 bases between. Germline assignment: CDR1 MNHEY and CDR2 SVGAGI. The CDR3 contains 12 residues. CDR3 DNA sequence: TGTGCCAGCAGTTACGGGGGCAATGAGCAGTTCTTC. This gives the protein CASSYGGNEQFF.